The 25 T cell receptor beta chains below all came from one sample that was sequenced in a study of OX40 agonist ivuxolimab in advanced cancers. The method was immunoSEQ multiplex PCR; TCRdb's version includes in-frame clones alone and lacks a portion of them. The table lists over 95,000 clones, approximately 94% of them singletons, with 2% in the top ten. The sample here was CD4+ or CD8+ T cells sorted from blood, taken in a trial of the OX40 agonist ivuxolimab. Receptors were obtained from an adult with an advanced solid tumor such as melanoma, head and neck, liver or kidney cancer.

CDR3 region: CASSSGTSDNEQFF. The DNA of the CDR3 is TGTGCCAGCAGCTCCGGGACTAGCGACAATGAGCAGTTCTTC. This chain uses TRBV7-3 with TRBJ2-1, with TRBD2 matching 10 bases. This CDR3 has 14 residues. Germline assignment: CDR1 SGHTA and CDR2 FQGTGA. The junction had 2 bases not matched to a gene; V was cut back by 4 bases and J by 5 bases.

This chain connects TRBV9 to TRBJ1-1; TRBD1 aligns across 8 bases. The trim removed 4 bases at V and 1 base at J, leaving 3 bases unmatched. Germline V lookup: CDR1 SGDLS, CDR2 YYNGEE. The CDR3 is 14 amino acids. The CDR3 region is CASSSGTGNTEAFF. CDR3 bases: TGTGCCAGCAGCTCCGGGACAGGGAACACTGAAGCTTTCTTT.

The V gene is TRBV4-1, the J gene TRBJ2-7, with 13 bases that match TRBD2. Germline loops: CDR1 MGHRA, CDR2 YSYEKL. The V gene end was trimmed by 0 bases and the J gene end by 4 bases; junction bases not matched to a gene: 12. The CDR3 extends over 19 amino acids. In DNA, the CDR3 is TGCGCCAGCAGCCAAGATTGGCCCGGACTAGCGGGAGCGGGGTACGAGCAGTACTTC. Translated, it gives CASSQDWPGLAGAGYEQYF.

The J gene is TRBJ2-1, the V gene TRBV11-2; TRBD1 agrees at 7 bases. The ends lost 1 base at V and 4 bases at J; junction bases unmatched: 4. Germline values: CDR1 SGHAT, CDR2 FQNNGV. The CDR3 is 15 residues long. CDR3 residues: CASSLGQGEYNEQFF. The CDR3 DNA reads as TGTGCCAGCAGCTTAGGCCAGGGGGAATACAATGAGCAGTTCTTC.

This chain links TRBV7-9 with TRBJ1-1, with TRBD1 matching 10 bases. The CDR3 has 15 amino acids. V lost 4 bases and J lost 7; bases outside the gene matches: 9. Germline V CDR1 and CDR2: SEHNR, FQNEAQ (reference sequence). CDR3 protein: CASSSSPRTGGEAFF. The CDR3 DNA reads TGTGCCAGCAGCTCCTCGCCTCGGACAGGGGGTGAAGCTTTCTTT.

This chain connects TRBV19 to TRBJ2-1; the D gene could be TRBD1 or TRBD2 (5 bases each). Germline CDR1 and CDR2: LNHDA and SQIVND (reference sequence). V lost 5 bases, J lost 3 bases, and 8 bases lay in between. The CDR3 consists of 13 residues. The CDR3 reads CASSGTDYNEQFF. The CDR3 coding sequence is TGTGCCAGTAGTGGGACGGACTACAATGAGCAGTTCTTC.

The CDR3 loop is CASGMVGSPPGEQYF. The DNA for the CDR3 is TGTGCCAGCGGAATGGTAGGGTCCCCCCCGGGCGAGCAGTACTTC. The chain employs TRBV27 and TRBJ2-7; D is unresolved. The CDR3 totals 15 residues. V gave up 8 bases and J gave up 6 bases, with 23 bases separating them. CDR1 and CDR2 (germline): MNHEY, SMNVEV (reference sequence).

A remark on this clone: Distinct nucleotide sequences in the sample also encode this CDR3. Here the CDR3 DNA reads TGTGCCAGTTCGCAGGGGTCCTCCTACGAGCAGTACTTC. As protein: CASSQGSSYEQYF. The rearrangement links TRBV19 to TRBJ2-7; D might be TRBD1 (6 bases). V was cut by 8 bases and J by 0 bases, with 11 bases left in between. There are 13 residues in the CDR3. The germline V gene has CDR1 LNHDA and CDR2 SQIVND (reference sequence).

The genes are TRBV29-1 and TRBJ2-7; 9 bases are shared with TRBD1. The CDR3 consists of 13 residues. Germline CDR1 and CDR2: SQVTM and ANQGSEA. Trimming took 3 bases from V and 7 from J; bases not matched to a gene: 7. In DNA form, the CDR3 reads TGCAGCGTTGAGACAGGGGGAAGGGCTGAGCAGTACTTC. It codes for CSVETGGRAEQYF.

This sequence joins TRBV6-5 and TRBJ1-2; no clear D gene. The V and J ends lost 2 bases and 8 bases respectively, with 6 bases between them. The germline gives CDR1 MNHEY, CDR2 SVGAGI. This CDR3 has 11 amino acids. Here the CDR3 DNA reads TGTGCCAGCAGTTACGTCAGCGGCTACACCTTC. Its translation is CASSYVSGYTF.

V is TRBV6-5 and J is TRBJ1-1; tentative D call: TRBD1 (5 bases). Germline V gene lookup returns CDR1 MNHEY and CDR2 SVGAGI. The CDR3 runs to 15 residues. Trimming stripped 8 bases from V and 8 bases from J, with 24 bases between. CDR3 DNA sequence: TGTGCCAGCCGCCTAGCGGGTACGCCGTGGGACGAAGCTTTCTTT. This encodes CASRLAGTPWDEAFF.

V is TRBV6-5 and J is TRBJ2-2, with D perhaps assigned TRBD1 or TRBD2 (6 bases each). Germline CDR1 MNHEY, CDR2 SVGAGI. Trimming took 0 bases from V and 7 from J, leaving 15 bases between them. The CDR3 extends over 16 amino acids. In DNA form, the CDR3 reads TGTGCCAGCAGTTACTCGATGGGGGGCGCGGACGGGGAGCTGTTTTTT. Translation gives CASSYSMGGADGELFF.

The V and J genes are TRBV11-2 and TRBJ1-1, with D possibly matching TRBD1 (5 bases). V was clipped by 0 bases and J by 4 bases, with 9 bases between them. The CDR3 has 14 amino acids. Per germline, CDR1 SGHAT and CDR2 FQNNGV. The CDR3 spells CASSLDPGTTEAFF. CDR3 in DNA: TGTGCCAGCAGCTTAGATCCGGGGACCACTGAAGCTTTCTTT.

The chain uses TRBV7-9 and TRBJ2-2; D gene unclear. CDR1 is SEHNR, CDR2 FQNEAQ, per germline (reference sequence). Between the trimmed V and J ends, which lost 8 bases and 1 base, there was a span of 11 bases. This CDR3 spans 14 amino acids. The CDR3 DNA reads TGTGCCAGCGTGGCCCCTTGGAACACCGGGGAGCTGTTTTTT. It specifies CASVAPWNTGELFF.

J is TRBJ1-1 and V is TRBV25-1, with D hard to call. Trimming cost V 6 bases and J 7 bases, with 12 bases left between them. The CDR3 has 12 amino acids. CDR1 is MGHDK and CDR2 is SYGVNS in the germline V gene. The CDR3 reads CASRPGPFEAFF. DNA of the CDR3: TGTGCCAGCAGGCCCGGACCTTTTGAAGCTTTCTTT.

V usage is TRBV18 and J usage is TRBJ2-1; D not certain. Germline CDR1 and CDR2: KGHSH and LQKENI. V shed 3 bases and J shed 0 bases, with 12 bases lying between them. This CDR3 contains 16 residues. The chain's CDR3 is CASSPPSQDSYNEQFF. CDR3 coding DNA: TGTGCCAGCTCACCCCCGAGCCAGGACTCCTACAATGAGCAGTTCTTC.

The chain uses TRBV5-4 and TRBJ2-1; D gene ambiguous. Germline V lookup: CDR1 SGHNT, CDR2 YYREEE (reference sequence). The ends were cut back, 4 bases at V and 8 bases at J, with 16 bases in the middle. The CDR3 runs 14 residues. The CDR3 DNA reads TGTGCCAGCAGCCCCCGGGCCGATCGCGATGAGCAGTTCTTC. Translating it yields CASSPRADRDEQFF.

The chain uses TRBV9 and TRBJ2-5; 8 nucleotides align to TRBD1. The better agreement between TRBJ2-7 and the DNA end casts doubt on the J call. Germline values: CDR1 SGDLS, CDR2 YYNGEE. The CDR3 covers 15 residues. The DNA for the CDR3 is TGTGCCAGCAGCGGACAGACAGGGGTTTCCTACGAGCAGTACTTC. Protein sequence: CASSGQTGVSYEQYF.

The V and J genes are TRBV9 and TRBJ2-1; the match to TRBD2 covers 9 bases. V was clipped by 0 bases and J by 6 bases; unmatched bases: 7. Germline CDR1 reads SGDLS; CDR2 reads YYNGEE. This CDR3 contains 16 residues. CDR3 sequence: CASSVGGGGVGNEQFF. As DNA, the CDR3 is TGTGCCAGCAGCGTAGGAGGCGGGGGGGTAGGCAATGAGCAGTTCTTC.

J is TRBJ2-7 and V is TRBV5-1; TRBD2 is a possible D gene (6 bases). The CDR3 length is 14 residues. CDR1 and CDR2 from the germline V gene are SGHRS and YFSETQ. V was cut by 1 base and J by 2 bases, with 10 bases left in between. As DNA, the CDR3 is TGCGCCAGCAGCTTGTTTAGCGGTACCTACGAGCAGTACTTC. It codes for CASSLFSGTYEQYF.

This chain uses TRBV10-1 with TRBJ2-1; D is unresolved. The CDR3 has 14 residues. Germline CDR1 reads WNHNN; CDR2 reads SYGVQD (reference sequence). The V end lost 3 bases, the J end lost 2 bases, and 8 bases lay between the germline ends. The CDR3 protein is CASSERTAYNEQFF. In nucleotides, the CDR3 is TGCGCCAGCAGTGAACGAACAGCCTACAATGAGCAGTTCTTC.

The genes are TRBV27 and TRBJ1-1; D call uncertain. CDR3 length: 14 amino acids. Germline V CDR1 and CDR2: MNHEY, SMNVEV (reference sequence). Trimming shortened V by 0 bases and J by 1 base, and 6 bases separated the two germline ends. CDR3 DNA: TGTGCCAGCAGTTTATCGTCTGCGAACACTGAAGCTTTCTTT. It yields the protein CASSLSSANTEAFF.

Note on this clone: Other DNA sequences in this specimen translate into the identical CDR3. The chain combines TRBV6-5 with TRBJ2-7; D unclear. Trimming took off 5 bases at V and 2 bases at J, with 10 bases between the two ends. This CDR3 region has 13 residues. Germline V gene data show CDR1 as MNHEY and CDR2 as SVGAGI. CDR3 amino acids: CASSGTGTYEQYF. CDR3 sequence (DNA): TGTGCCAGCAGTGGAACCGGTACCTACGAGCAGTACTTC.

The chain recombines TRBV5-4 with TRBJ2-5; tentative D call: TRBD2 (5 bases). The CDR3 totals 15 residues. Germline V lookup: CDR1 SGHNT, CDR2 YYREEE (reference sequence). Trimming left V 5 bases short and J 2 bases short, with 16 bases between. Written as DNA, the CDR3 is TGTGCCAGCAGACCGGAGGCTCGGTCGCAAGAGACCCAGTACTTC. It yields the protein CASRPEARSQETQYF.

The chain has TRBV7-3 and TRBJ2-3; the D is unclear. Between the trimmed V and J ends, which lost 4 bases and 0 bases, there was a span of 11 bases. This CDR3 contains 15 residues. Germline CDR1 is SGHTA and CDR2 is FQGTGA. The CDR3 is CASSSSGSSTDTQYF. The DNA for the CDR3 is TGTGCCAGCAGCTCATCCGGAAGCAGCACAGATACGCAGTATTTT.